This is a list of T cell receptor beta chains from one sample in a study of patients and donors after allogeneic stem cell transplantation. TCRdb redid the calling of the RT-PCR reads with MiXCR, one entry per CDR3 protein. Of some 200,000 distinct CDR3 sequences detected, roughly 40% appear once; the ten largest clones hold around 35%. The specimen sequenced was blood, either unsorted or a sorted T cell fraction (not recorded which). Receptors originate from a human donor who was either an allogeneic HSCT recipient or a stem cell or donor lymphocyte infusion donor (not recorded which). It is not recorded whose cells these are; they may come from a transplant donor. Both conserved end residues are part of each CDR3. Fields, in order: V gene, J gene, clone size, D gene, CDR3 DNA, CDR3 protein. D genes are given only for firm matches. Clone size is stated in some rows and not others, as once, few, many or a class when expanded.

v_gene: TRBV7-9; j_gene: TRBJ1-2; abundance: NA; d_gene: NA; CDR3nt: TGTGCCAGCAGCTTATTCAGATTTAGGGGAGAGAACTATGGCTACACCTTC; CDR3aa: CASSLFRFRGENYGYTF
v_gene: TRBV27; j_gene: TRBJ1-2; abundance: NA; d_gene: NA; CDR3nt: TGTGCCAGCAGTTTCCGGGGGCCTAACTATGGCTACACCTTC; CDR3aa: CASSFRGPNYGYTF
v_gene: TRBV4-2; j_gene: TRBJ2-3; abundance: few; d_gene: TRBD2; CDR3nt: TGTGCCAGCAGCCTTATTAATATTCACGGGAGGGTCACAGATACGCAGTATTTT; CDR3aa: CASSLINIHGRVTDTQYF
v_gene: TRBV18; j_gene: TRBJ1-1; abundance: NA; d_gene: NA; CDR3nt: TGTGCCAGCTCAACTCTCAGGGAGGGCACTGAAGCTTTCTTT; CDR3aa: CASSTLREGTEAFF
v_gene: TRBV27; j_gene: TRBJ1-1; abundance: few; d_gene: NA; CDR3nt: TGTGCCAGCAGTTTTTTGGGACACCACCCTATGAACACTGAAGCTTTCTTT; CDR3aa: CASSFLGHHPMNTEAFF
v_gene: TRBV9; j_gene: TRBJ2-2; abundance: NA; d_gene: TRBD2; CDR3nt: TGTGCCAGCAGCGTAGGGGGAGGGGATAACACCGGGGAGCTGTTTTTT; CDR3aa: CASSVGGGDNTGELFF
v_gene: TRBV7-2; j_gene: TRBJ2-3; abundance: NA; d_gene: NA; CDR3nt: TGTGCCAGCAGCTTAGAGAGAGGAGCCGCAGATACGCAGTATTTT; CDR3aa: CASSLERGAADTQYF
v_gene: TRBV27; j_gene: TRBJ2-7; abundance: NA; d_gene: NA; CDR3nt: TGTGCCAGCAGTTCGACTAACCCCTACGAGCAGTACTTC; CDR3aa: CASSSTNPYEQYF
v_gene: TRBV4-2; j_gene: TRBJ2-3; abundance: NA; d_gene: TRBD2; CDR3nt: TGTGCCAGCAGGCGATATTTAGCGGGAAGAGAGACAGATACGCAGTATTTT; CDR3aa: CASRRYLAGRETDTQYF
v_gene: TRBV27; j_gene: TRBJ2-3; abundance: few; d_gene: TRBD2; CDR3nt: TGTGCCAGCAGTCCCTCCCAGCGGGAGGGCACAGATACGCAGTATTTT; CDR3aa: CASSPSQREGTDTQYF
v_gene: TRBV5-4; j_gene: TRBJ1-2; abundance: NA; d_gene: TRBD1; CDR3nt: TGTGCCAGCAGCCGCCCCGGGACAGGCTATGGCTACACCTTC; CDR3aa: CASSRPGTGYGYTF
v_gene: TRBV7-3; j_gene: TRBJ2-5; abundance: NA; d_gene: NA; CDR3nt: TGTGCCAGCAGTATCTATGCCGGGGAGACCCAGTACTTC; CDR3aa: CASSIYAGETQYF
v_gene: TRBV27; j_gene: TRBJ1-1; abundance: NA; d_gene: NA; CDR3nt: TGTGCCAGCAGTTCCAAGGTTTTCATAGCGGCTATGAACACTGAAGCTTTCTTT; CDR3aa: CASSSKVFIAAMNTEAFF
v_gene: TRBV5-6; j_gene: TRBJ2-7; abundance: NA; d_gene: NA; CDR3nt: TGTGCCAGCAGCTTGGAGGTCGAGCAGTACTTC; CDR3aa: CASSLEVEQYF
v_gene: TRBV28; j_gene: TRBJ1-1; abundance: few; d_gene: NA; CDR3nt: TGTGCCAGCAGTTTATCAGGGGCTGAAGCTTTCTTT; CDR3aa: CASSLSGAEAFF
v_gene: TRBV28; j_gene: TRBJ1-3; abundance: few; d_gene: NA; CDR3nt: TGTGCCAGCACCCTTCTTGAGGGAAACACCATATATTTT; CDR3aa: CASTLLEGNTIYF
v_gene: TRBV29-1; j_gene: TRBJ1-5; abundance: NA; d_gene: TRBD1; CDR3nt: TGCAGCGTTGCCCAGGGGGGGGCTAATCAGCCCCAGCATTTT; CDR3aa: CSVAQGGANQPQHF
v_gene: TRBV28; j_gene: TRBJ2-1; abundance: few; d_gene: TRBD1; CDR3nt: TGTGCCAGCAGTACCACCCCCTCAAGGGACAGGGACGACAATGAGCAGTTCTTC; CDR3aa: CASSTTPSRDRDDNEQFF